This TCR beta chain was documented in a study of shared clonotypes between healthy human individuals. Study findings and constraints: Compared with memory subsets, naive subsets generally had larger estimated richness. Enrolling few donors narrowed the genetic and exposure-history diversity that was represented.

In regard to this clone: Its antigen is not identified. The sample contains more than one DNA sequence encoding this CDR3.

Original data processing: Filtering of immunoSEQ junctional sequences could not match full-length read filtering. Measured with immunoSEQ multiplex PCR; TCRdb has only the in-frame clones, and not every one. The V and J calls and the clone size are those of that table, but D and trimming were determined from the DNA. The table lists about 1.5 million clones, 98% of them singletons. CDR1 is LNHDA, CDR2 SQIVND, per germline (reference sequence). The V end was cut by 1 base, the J end by 4 bases, with 12 bases between. The CDR3 has 15 residues. Donors comprised healthy HIV-negative adults lacking recent acute infections or vaccinations.

The source is a young man in good health. The source material was naive CD4+ T cells sorted from blood. Described subset: CD45RA+ positively selected. The rearrangement joins TRBV19 to TRBJ2-3, with D perhaps matching TRBD2 (6 bases). Here the CDR3 reads CASSIVGTGADTQYF. The CDR3 nucleotides are TGTGCCAGTAGTATAGTCGGAACGGGGGCAGATACGCAGTATTTT.